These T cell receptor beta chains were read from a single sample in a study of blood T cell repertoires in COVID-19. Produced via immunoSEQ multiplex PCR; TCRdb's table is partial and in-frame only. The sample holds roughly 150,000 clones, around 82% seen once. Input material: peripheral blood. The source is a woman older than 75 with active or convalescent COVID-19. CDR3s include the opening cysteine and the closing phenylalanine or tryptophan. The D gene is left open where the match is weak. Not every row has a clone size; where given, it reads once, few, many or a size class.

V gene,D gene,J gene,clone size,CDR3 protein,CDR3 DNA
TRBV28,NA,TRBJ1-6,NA,CASSPRGAGVGASPLHF,TGTGCCAGCAGTCCCCGGGGAGCCGGGGTTGGTGCCTCACCCCTCCACTTT
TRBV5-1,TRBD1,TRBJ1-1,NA,CASSRTGGSYWAEAFF,TGCGCCAGCAGCAGGACAGGGGGCTCGTATTGGGCTGAAGCTTTCTTT
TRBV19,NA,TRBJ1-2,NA,CASSDRSLGLRGYTF,TGTGCCAGTAGCGACAGGTCGCTGGGGCTTCGAGGCTACACCTTC
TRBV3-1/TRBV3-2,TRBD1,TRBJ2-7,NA,CASSQGDREGNEQYF,TGTGCCAGCAGCCAAGGGGACAGGGAGGGGAACGAGCAGTACTTC
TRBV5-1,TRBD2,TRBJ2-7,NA,CASSLEKVAGGSYEQYF,TGCGCCAGCAGCTTGGAAAAGGTAGCGGGGGGTTCCTACGAGCAGTACTTC
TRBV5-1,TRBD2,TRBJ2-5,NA,CASALTSGDRETQYF,TGCGCCAGCGCCTTGACTAGCGGGGACCGGGAGACCCAGTACTTC
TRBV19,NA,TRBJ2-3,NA,CASSIAATRDTQYF,TGTGCCAGTAGTATAGCCGCGACACGAGATACGCAGTATTTT
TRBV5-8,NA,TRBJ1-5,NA,CASSGVLGVGQPQHF,TGTGCCAGCAGTGGGGTATTAGGGGTGGGTCAGCCCCAGCATTTT
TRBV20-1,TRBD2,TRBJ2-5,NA,CSASRAASGSLQETQYF,TGCAGTGCTAGTCGCGCGGCTAGCGGGAGCCTACAAGAGACCCAGTACTTC
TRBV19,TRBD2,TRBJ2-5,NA,CASSGVLAGPGGETQYF,TGTGCCAGTAGCGGCGTACTAGCGGGTCCGGGAGGGGAGACCCAGTACTTC
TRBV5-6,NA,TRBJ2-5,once,CASSLLARRETQYF,TGTGCCAGCAGCTTGTTGGCCCGGAGAGAGACCCAGTACTTC
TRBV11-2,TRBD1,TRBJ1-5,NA,CASSLGTGWNQPQHF,TGTGCCAGCAGCTTAGGGACAGGGTGGAATCAGCCCCAGCATTTT
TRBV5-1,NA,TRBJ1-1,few,CASSLLAVNTEAFF,TGCGCCAGCAGCTTGTTGGCGGTGAACACTGAAGCTTTCTTT
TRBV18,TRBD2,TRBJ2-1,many,CASSPLAGGGINEQFF,TGTGCCAGCTCACCATTAGCGGGAGGAGGTATCAATGAGCAGTTCTTC
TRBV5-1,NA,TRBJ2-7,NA,CASSLAADEQYF,TGCGCCAGCAGCTTGGCGGCGGACGAGCAGTACTTC
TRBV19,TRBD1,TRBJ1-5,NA,CASRDRADQPQHF,TGTGCCAGTAGGGACAGGGCCGATCAGCCCCAGCATTTT
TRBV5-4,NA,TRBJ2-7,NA,CASSLISGYEQYF,TGTGCCAGCAGCTTGATAAGCGGCTACGAGCAGTACTTC
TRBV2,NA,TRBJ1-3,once,CASSVTGLRLEDTIYF,TGTGCCAGCAGTGTCACCGGGTTGAGATTAGAGGACACCATATATTTT
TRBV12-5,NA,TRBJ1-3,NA,CASGFGGSGNTIYF,TGTGCTAGTGGTTTCGGGGGTTCAGGAAACACCATATATTTT
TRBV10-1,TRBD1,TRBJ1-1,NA,CASSASRGPTEAFF,TGCGCCAGCAGTGCGAGCAGGGGGCCCACTGAAGCTTTCTTT
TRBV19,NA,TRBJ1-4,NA,CASKSLRSTNEKLFF,TGTGCCAGTAAATCCCTCCGGTCAACTAATGAAAAACTGTTTTTT
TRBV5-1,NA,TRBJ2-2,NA,CASWEDRANTGELFF,TGCGCCAGCTGGGAGGACCGGGCGAACACCGGGGAGCTGTTTTTT
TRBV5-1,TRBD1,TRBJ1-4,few,CASSLTGGGTNEKLFF,TGCGCCAGCAGCTTGACAGGGGGCGGGACTAATGAAAAACTGTTTTTT
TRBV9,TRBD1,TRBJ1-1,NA,CASSYSWDRNTEAFF,TGTGCCAGCAGCTATTCTTGGGACAGGAACACTGAAGCTTTCTTT
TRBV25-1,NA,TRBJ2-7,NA,CASSEWARYEQYF,TGTGCCAGCAGTGAATGGGCCCGCTACGAGCAGTACTTC
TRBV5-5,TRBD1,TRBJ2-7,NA,CASSLAWTGGEYEQYF,TGTGCCAGCAGCTTGGCCTGGACAGGGGGCGAGTACGAGCAGTACTTC
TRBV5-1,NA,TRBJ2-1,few,CASSLVVASHNEQFF,TGCGCCAGCAGCTTGGTGGTAGCTAGTCACAATGAGCAGTTCTTC
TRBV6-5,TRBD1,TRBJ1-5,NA,CASRGQGNQPQHF,TGTGCCAGCAGGGGACAGGGGAACCAGCCCCAGCATTTT
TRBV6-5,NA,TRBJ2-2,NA,CASRTLAWDGELFF,TGTGCCAGCAGGACGCTAGCGTGGGACGGGGAGCTGTTTTTT
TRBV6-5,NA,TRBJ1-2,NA,CASSYSLLTAYGYTF,TGTGCCAGCAGTTACTCGCTTCTAACAGCCTATGGCTACACCTTC
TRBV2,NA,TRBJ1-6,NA,CASLGENRSPLHF,TGTGCCAGCTTAGGGGAAAACCGTTCACCCCTCCACTTT
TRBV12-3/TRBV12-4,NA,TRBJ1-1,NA,CASSFGAGAFF,TGTGCCAGCAGTTTCGGGGCGGGGGCTTTCTTT
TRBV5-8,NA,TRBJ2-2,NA,CASSLGRQGYTGELFF,TGTGCCAGCAGCTTGGGCCGGCAGGGGTACACCGGGGAGCTGTTTTTT
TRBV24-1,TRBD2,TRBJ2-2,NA,CATSDSGLAGSGELFF,TGTGCCACCAGTGATTCGGGACTAGCGGGCTCCGGGGAGCTGTTTTTT
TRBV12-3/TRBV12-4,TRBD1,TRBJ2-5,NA,CATTGQGQETQYF,TGTGCCACAACGGGACAGGGCCAAGAGACCCAGTACTTC
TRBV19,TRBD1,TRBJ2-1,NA,CASRPDRGRINEQFF,TGTGCCAGTAGACCGGACAGGGGGCGCATCAATGAGCAGTTCTTC
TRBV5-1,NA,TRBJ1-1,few,CASSDPQGGTEAFF,TGCGCCAGCAGCGACCCTCAGGGAGGAACTGAAGCTTTCTTT
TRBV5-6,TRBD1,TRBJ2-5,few,CASSPDREETQYF,TGTGCCAGCAGCCCGGACAGGGAAGAGACCCAGTACTTC
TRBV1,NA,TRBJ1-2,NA,CTSSREGGRGYTF,TGCACCAGCAGCCGGGAGGGGGGCCGGGGCTACACCTTC
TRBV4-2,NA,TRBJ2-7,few,CASSLPGRGYEQYF,TGTGCCAGCAGCCTGCCAGGGCGGGGCTACGAGCAGTACTTC
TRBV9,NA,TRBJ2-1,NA,CASSGTTISYNEQFF,TGTGCCAGCAGCGGTACGACAATTTCCTACAATGAGCAGTTCTTC
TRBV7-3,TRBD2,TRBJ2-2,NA,CASSLPRLSSGRSNTGELFF,TGTGCCAGCAGCTTACCCCGACTGTCCAGCGGGAGGTCGAACACCGGGGAGCTGTTTTTT
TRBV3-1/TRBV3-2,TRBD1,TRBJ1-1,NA,CASSALTGNVIAEAFF,TGTGCCAGCAGCGCACTGACAGGGAACGTTATCGCTGAAGCTTTCTTT
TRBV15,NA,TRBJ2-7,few,CATSRDWRYEQYF,TGTGCCACCAGCAGAGATTGGAGATACGAGCAGTACTTC